This TCR beta chain was captured by sequencing in a study of T cells after yellow fever vaccination. Study-level results: The bulk population could contribute abundant contaminating clonotypes to FACS-sorted repertoires. It was a weaker secondary response, yet one that peaked faster, at day 5 versus 15.

On this clonotype: As yet, its antigen is unknown.

The CDR3 totals 14 residues. Looked up from germline, CDR1 is SGHRS and CDR2 is YFSETQ. V lost 4 bases to trimming and J lost 5 bases, with 15 bases between them. 5'RACE template switching produced TCR cDNA carrying a universal primer site and UMIs. TCRdb itself ran the 5' RACE reads through MiXCR, one entry per CDR3 protein. The sample holds 500,000 to 650,000 distinct CDR3 sequences, about a sixth seen once. This TCR derives from a man aged 18 to 30 who received the YFV17D yellow fever vaccine. The sample here was PBMCs, taken less than 6 days after the first yellow fever vaccination. The chain is built from TRBV5-1 and TRBJ1-1, with a weak D call TRBD1 (5 bases). CDR3 DNA: TGCGCCAGCAGCCCAAGGGACGGCCGAACTGAAGCTTTCTTT. It yields the protein CASSPRDGRTEAFF.